Shown below are 5 T cell receptor beta chains from a single sample sequenced in a study of early T cells in non-severe SARS-CoV-2 infection. TCRdb reprocessed the 5' RACE reads via MiXCR and lists one record per CDR3 protein. This table has 95,000 to 150,000 distinct CDR3 sequences, 14% to 15% appearing once. The source material was whole blood. Every receptor here comes from an adult who was a healthcare worker with PCR-confirmed SARS-CoV-2 infection or an uninfected control (not recorded which).

This clonotype showed up many times. The chain combines TRBV5-1 with TRBJ1-1; D might be TRBD1 (6 bases). The germline V and J ends were trimmed by 4 bases and 1 base, with 11 bases remaining between them. This CDR3 is built from 14 residues. Germline V gene data show CDR1 as SGHRS and CDR2 as YFSETQ. This CDR3 reads CASSPQGKNTEAFF. CDR3 DNA sequence: TGCGCCAGCAGCCCCCAGGGGAAGAACACTGAAGCTTTCTTT. The variable domain in full, completed from reference TRBV5-1 and TRBJ1-1, reads KAGVTQTPRYLIKTRGQQVTLSCSPISGHRSVSWYQQTPGQGLQFLFEYFSETQRNKGNFPGRFSGRQFSNSRSEMNVSTLELGDSALYLCASSPQGKNTEAFFGQGTRLTVV.

The chain employs TRBV20-1 and TRBJ2-7; a possible D gene is TRBD1 (5 bases). Germline V gene data show CDR1 as DFQATT and CDR2 as SNEGSKA (reference sequence). This CDR3 has 12 residues. Trimming shortened V by 6 bases and J by 5 bases, and 14 bases separated the two germline ends. CDR3 residues: CSATQGRHEQYF. The CDR3 region has the DNA TGCAGTGCAACCCAGGGCCGCCACGAGCAGTACTTC.

The chain has TRBV6-6 and TRBJ1-2; maybe TRBD1 (6 bases). This CDR3 comprises 19 residues. V was clipped by 5 bases and J by 4 bases, with 29 bases between them. Germline CDR1 reads MNHNY; CDR2 reads SVGAGI (reference sequence). The CDR3 loop reads CASSPGTGTLKILTYGYTF. Here the CDR3 DNA reads TGTGCCAGCAGTCCGGGAACCGGGACACTTAAAATTCTAACCTATGGCTACACCTTC.

The chain employs TRBV7-6 and TRBJ2-2; 8 nucleotides align to TRBD1. The CDR3 spans 14 residues. CDR1 and CDR2 from the germline V gene are SGHVS and FNYEAQ. The V and J ends lost 5 bases and 7 bases, in that order; junction bases with no gene match: 6. The CDR3: CASSPGTGGGELFF. The CDR3 nucleotides are TGTGCCAGCAGCCCCGGGACAGGCGGCGGGGAGCTGTTTTTT.

V usage is TRBV29-1 and J usage is TRBJ2-7, with D unclear. This CDR3 has 12 amino acids. V lost 5 bases and J lost 2, with 10 bases in between. CDR1 is SQVTM, CDR2 ANQGSEA, per germline. CDR3 sequence (DNA): TGCAGCGTTTGGTCCCTTGCCTACGAGCAGTACTTC. Translating gives CSVWSLAYEQYF.